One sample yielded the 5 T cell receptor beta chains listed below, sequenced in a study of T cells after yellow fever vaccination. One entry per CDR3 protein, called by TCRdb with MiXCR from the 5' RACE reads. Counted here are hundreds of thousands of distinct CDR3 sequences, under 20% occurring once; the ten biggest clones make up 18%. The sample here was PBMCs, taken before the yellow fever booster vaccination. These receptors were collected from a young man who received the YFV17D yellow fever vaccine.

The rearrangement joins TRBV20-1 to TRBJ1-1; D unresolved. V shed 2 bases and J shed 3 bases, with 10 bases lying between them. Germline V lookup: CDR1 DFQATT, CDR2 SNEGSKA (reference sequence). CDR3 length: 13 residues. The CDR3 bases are TGCAGTGCTAGAAGGGCCTGGGACACTGAAGCTTTCTTT. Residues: CSARRAWDTEAFF.

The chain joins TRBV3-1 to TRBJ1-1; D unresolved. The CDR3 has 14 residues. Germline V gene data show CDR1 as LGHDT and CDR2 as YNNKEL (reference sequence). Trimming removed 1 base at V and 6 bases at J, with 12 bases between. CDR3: CASSQVSRTPEAFF. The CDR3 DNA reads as TGTGCCAGCAGCCAAGTTTCCAGGACCCCTGAAGCTTTCTTT. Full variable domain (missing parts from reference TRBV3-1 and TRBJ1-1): DTAVSQTPKYLVTQMGNDKSIKCEQNLGHDTMYWYKQDSKKFLKIMFSYNNKELIINETVPNRFSPKSPDKAHLNLHINSLELGDSAVYFCASSQVSRTPEAFFGQGTRLTVV.

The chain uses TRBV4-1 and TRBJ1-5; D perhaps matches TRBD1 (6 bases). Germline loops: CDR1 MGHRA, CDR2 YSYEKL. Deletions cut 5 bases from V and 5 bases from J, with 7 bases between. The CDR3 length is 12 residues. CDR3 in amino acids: CASSSGDQPQHF. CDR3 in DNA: TGCGCCAGCAGCTCAGGGGATCAGCCCCAGCATTTT.

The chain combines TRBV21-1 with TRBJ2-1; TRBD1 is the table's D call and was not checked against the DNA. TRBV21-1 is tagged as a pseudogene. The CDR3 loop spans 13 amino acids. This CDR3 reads CASVLALLNEQFF. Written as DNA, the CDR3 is TGTGCCAGTGTACTCGCCCTTTTGAATGAGCAGTTCTTC.

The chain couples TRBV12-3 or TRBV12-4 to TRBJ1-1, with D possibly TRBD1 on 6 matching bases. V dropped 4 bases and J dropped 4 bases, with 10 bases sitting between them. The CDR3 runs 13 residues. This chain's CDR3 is CASSWAGATEAFF. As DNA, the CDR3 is TGTGCCAGCAGTTGGGCAGGGGCCACTGAAGCTTTCTTT.